The 4 T cell receptor beta chains listed next were all sequenced from one sample in a study of shared T cell receptors in the human thymus. The method was immunoSEQ multiplex PCR; TCRdb's version includes in-frame clones alone and lacks a portion of them. This table holds approximately 730,000 clones, roughly 85% found once. These data were also reused for a study on human thymus T cells.

Sequencing was done on a sample of thymocytes. These receptors were obtained from a girl less than two years old with a congenital heart defect.

The CDR3 nucleotides are TGCGCCAGCAGCCAAGACAGTGTCTCTGGAAACACCATATATTTT. Translation: CASSQDSVSGNTIYF. The chain is built from TRBV4-1 and TRBJ1-3; D gene uncertain. This CDR3 has 15 residues. Germline-derived CDR1 and CDR2 are MGHRA and YSYEKL. Trimming cost V 0 bases and J 0 bases, with 6 bases left between them.

The rearrangement joins TRBV7-9 to TRBJ2-5, with 11 bases aligning to TRBD2. CDR3 length: 19 amino acids. V trimming: 4 bases; J trimming: 0 bases; junction bases outside the gene matches: 13. Looked up from germline, CDR1 is SEHNR and CDR2 is FQNEAQ (reference sequence). The DNA for the CDR3 is TGTGCCAGCAGCTCCGAGATCCAGACTAGCGGGGAAAACCAAGAGACCCAGTACTTC. Translating gives CASSSEIQTSGENQETQYF.

This clone was picked up one time. The genes are TRBV2 and TRBJ1-2; maybe TRBD1 (5 bases). This CDR3 comprises 12 residues. Per the germline V gene, CDR1 is SNHLY and CDR2 is FYNNEI. Deletions cut 10 bases from V and 9 bases from J, with 18 bases between. The CDR3 sequence: CANRQPWERYTF. The CDR3 region has the DNA TGTGCCAACCGACAGCCCTGGGAACGCTACACCTTC.

The gene calls are TRBV5-1 and TRBJ2-7; weak D call: TRBD1 (5 bases). The CDR3 is made up of 13 amino acids. The V end lost 5 bases, the J end lost 1 base, and 10 bases lay between the germline ends. The V gene's germline CDR1 is SGHRS and CDR2 YFSETQ. CDR3 loop: CASSPPGSYEQYF. CDR3 DNA: TGCGCCAGCAGTCCGCCAGGGTCCTACGAGCAGTACTTC.